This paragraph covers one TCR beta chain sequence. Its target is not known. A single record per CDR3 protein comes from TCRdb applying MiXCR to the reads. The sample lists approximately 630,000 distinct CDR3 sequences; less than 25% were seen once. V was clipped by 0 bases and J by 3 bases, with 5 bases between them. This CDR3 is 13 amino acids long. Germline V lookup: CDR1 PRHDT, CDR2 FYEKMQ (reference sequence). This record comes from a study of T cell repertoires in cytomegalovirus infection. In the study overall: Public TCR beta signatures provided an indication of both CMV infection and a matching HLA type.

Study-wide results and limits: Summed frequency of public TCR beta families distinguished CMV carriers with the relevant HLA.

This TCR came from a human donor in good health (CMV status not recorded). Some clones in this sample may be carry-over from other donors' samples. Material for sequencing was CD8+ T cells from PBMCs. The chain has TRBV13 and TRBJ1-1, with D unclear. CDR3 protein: CASSLGPDTEAFF. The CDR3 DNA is TGTGCCAGCAGCTTAGGACCGGACACTGAAGCTTTCTTT.